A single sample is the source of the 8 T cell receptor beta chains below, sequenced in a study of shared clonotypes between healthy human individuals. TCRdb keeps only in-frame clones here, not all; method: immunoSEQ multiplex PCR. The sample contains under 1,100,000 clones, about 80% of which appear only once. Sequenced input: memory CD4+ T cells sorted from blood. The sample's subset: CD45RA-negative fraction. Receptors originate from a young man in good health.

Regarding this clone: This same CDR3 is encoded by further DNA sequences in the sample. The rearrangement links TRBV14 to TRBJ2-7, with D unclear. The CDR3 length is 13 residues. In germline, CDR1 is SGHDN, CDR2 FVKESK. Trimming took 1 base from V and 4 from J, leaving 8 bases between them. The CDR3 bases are TGTGCCAGCAGCCAAGGATGGGGTTACGAGCAGTACTTC. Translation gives CASSQGWGYEQYF.

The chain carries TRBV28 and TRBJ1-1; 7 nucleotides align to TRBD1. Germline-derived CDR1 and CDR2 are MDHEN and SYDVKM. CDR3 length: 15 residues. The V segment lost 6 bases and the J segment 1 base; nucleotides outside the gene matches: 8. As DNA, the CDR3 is TGTGCCAGCAGCCGGAACAGGGGACAGAACACTGAAGCTTTCTTT. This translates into CASSRNRGQNTEAFF. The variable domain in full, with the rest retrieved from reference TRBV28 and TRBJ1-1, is DVKVTQSSRYLVKRTGEKVFLECVQDMDHENMFWYRQDPGLGLRLIYFSYDVKMKEKGDIPEGYSVSREKKERFSLILESASTNQTSMYLCASSRNRGQNTEAFFGQGTRLTVV.

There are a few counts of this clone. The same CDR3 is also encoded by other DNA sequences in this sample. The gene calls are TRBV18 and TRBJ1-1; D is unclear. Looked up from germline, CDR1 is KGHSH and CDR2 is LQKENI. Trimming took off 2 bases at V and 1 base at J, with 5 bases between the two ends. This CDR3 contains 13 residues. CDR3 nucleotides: TGTGCCAGCTCACCAGGGCAGAACACTGAAGCTTTCTTT. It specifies CASSPGQNTEAFF.

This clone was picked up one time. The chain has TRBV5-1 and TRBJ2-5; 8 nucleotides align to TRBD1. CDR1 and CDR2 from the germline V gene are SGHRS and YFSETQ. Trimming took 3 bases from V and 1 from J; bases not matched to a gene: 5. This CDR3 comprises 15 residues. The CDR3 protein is CASSSPQGAQETQYF. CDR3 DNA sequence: TGCGCCAGCAGCTCTCCCCAGGGGGCCCAAGAGACCCAGTACTTC.

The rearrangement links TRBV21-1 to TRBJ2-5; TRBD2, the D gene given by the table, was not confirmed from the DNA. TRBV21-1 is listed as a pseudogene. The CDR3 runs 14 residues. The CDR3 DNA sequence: TGTGCCAGCAGCACCCGGACTATTCGAGAGACCCAGTACTTC. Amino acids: CASSTRTIRETQYF.

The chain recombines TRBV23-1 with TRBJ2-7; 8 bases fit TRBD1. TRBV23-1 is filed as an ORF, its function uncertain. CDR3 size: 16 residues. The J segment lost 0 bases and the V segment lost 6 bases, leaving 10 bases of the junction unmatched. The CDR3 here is CASSLGMGQVSYEQYF. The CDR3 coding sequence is TGCGCCAGCAGCCTGGGTATGGGACAGGTCTCCTACGAGCAGTACTTC.

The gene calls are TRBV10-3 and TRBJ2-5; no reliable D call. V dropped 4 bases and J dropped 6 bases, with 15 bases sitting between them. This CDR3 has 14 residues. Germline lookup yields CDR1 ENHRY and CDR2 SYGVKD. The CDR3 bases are TGTGCCATCAGTGGGCACGTTGCGGACCAGACCCAGTACTTC. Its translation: CAISGHVADQTQYF.

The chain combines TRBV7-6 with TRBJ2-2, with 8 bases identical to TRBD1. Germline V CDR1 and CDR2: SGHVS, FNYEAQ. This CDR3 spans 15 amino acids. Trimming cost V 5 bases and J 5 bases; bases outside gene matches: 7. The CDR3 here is CASSGGQGYTGELFF. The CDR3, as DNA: TGTGCCAGCAGCGGAGGACAGGGATATACCGGGGAGCTGTTTTTT.